One and the same sample provided the 20 T cell receptor beta chains below, sequenced in a study of CD8 T cells in Susac syndrome. cDNA came from 0.5 to 1 ug RNA primed by random hexamers. Each CDR3 protein is one row after TCRdb ran MiXCR on the immunoSEQ multiplex PCR reads. The sample lists around 130,000 distinct CDR3 sequences, 80% seen once, with 0.45% to 0.65% in the top ten. Sequenced: CD8+ T cells from PBMCs. All receptors derive from a human donor with multiple sclerosis.

The V call is TRBV9, the J call TRBJ2-5, with D uncertain. The germline V and J ends were trimmed by 0 bases and 1 base, with 16 bases remaining between them. CDR3 length: 17 amino acids. Germline CDR1 SGDLS, CDR2 YYNGEE. The CDR3 is CASSVAGNRRFQETQYF. CDR3 nucleotide sequence: TGTGCCAGCAGCGTAGCTGGAAATCGACGGTTCCAAGAGACCCAGTACTTC.

Note on this clonotype: Relative to the germline gene, one junction end is altered; a read error may explain this. V and J are TRBV27 and TRBJ2-5; unclear D gene. This CDR3 region has 13 residues. Germline V lookup: CDR1 MNHEY, CDR2 SMNVEV (reference sequence). CDR3 nucleotides: TGTGCCGGCAGTTTTGGGTTTTTGGAGACCCAGTACTTC. As protein: CAGSFGFLETQYF.

The chain links TRBV7-9 to TRBJ2-7, with D maybe TRBD1 (5 bases). Looked up from germline, CDR1 is SEHNR and CDR2 is FQNEAQ (reference sequence). The CDR3 totals 14 residues. The germline V and J ends were trimmed by 5 bases and 3 bases, with 14 bases remaining between them. The CDR3 DNA follows: TGTGCCAGCAGCCGTTCAGGGTATGACTACGAGCAGTACTTC. Translated, it gives CASSRSGYDYEQYF.

The chain couples TRBV19 to TRBJ2-5; D gene uncertain. Germline CDR1 is LNHDA and CDR2 is SQIVND (reference sequence). V lost 0 bases to trimming and J lost 2 bases, with 13 bases between them. The CDR3 totals 16 residues. As DNA, the CDR3 is TGTGCCAGTAGTATAGATCATGGCGGAATTCAAGAGACCCAGTACTTC. Its protein product is CASSIDHGGIQETQYF.

The genes are TRBV12-3 or TRBV12-4 and TRBJ2-3; no reliable D call. Between the trimmed V and J ends, which lost 7 bases and 2 bases, there was a span of 10 bases. This CDR3 is 13 amino acids long. The CDR3 spells CASTNTVTDTQYF. The CDR3 DNA is TGTGCCAGCACCAATACTGTCACAGATACGCAGTATTTT.

The CDR3 loop is CASRRAGESEQFF. The CDR3 DNA sequence: TGTGCCAGCAGGAGGGCGGGAGAATCTGAGCAGTTCTTC. This chain links TRBV5-8 with TRBJ2-1, with 7 bases identical to TRBD2. The V gene's germline CDR1 is SGHTS and CDR2 YDEGEE. V trimming: 5 bases; J trimming: 9 bases; junction bases outside the gene matches: 8. The CDR3 loop spans 13 amino acids.

The table lists this clonotype with a few counts. The CDR3 DNA reads TGTGCCAGCAGCTTGGTGGAGGACAGGCTGAACACTGAAGCTTTCTTT. This codes for CASSLVEDRLNTEAFF. The chain couples TRBV5-6 to TRBJ1-1; TRBD1 matches 7 bases. The V gene's germline CDR1 is SGHDT and CDR2 YYEEEE. CDR3 size: 16 residues. The V segment lost 0 bases and the J segment 0 bases; nucleotides outside the gene matches: 5. Filled out from reference TRBV5-6 and TRBJ1-1, the complete variable domain reads DAGVTQSPTHLIKTRGQQVTLRCSPKSGHDTVSWYQQALGQGPQFIFQYYEEEERQRGNFPDRFSGHQFPNYSSELNVNALLLGDSALYLCASSLVEDRLNTEAFFGQGTRLTVV.

This chain connects TRBV27 to TRBJ1-1; D is perhaps TRBD1 (6 bases). The CDR3 is made up of 13 amino acids. V lost 2 bases and J 6 bases, leaving 10 bases between the germline ends. Per the germline V gene, CDR1 is MNHEY and CDR2 is SMNVEV (reference sequence). The CDR3 sequence: CASSLGGYSEAFF. The CDR3 DNA reads as TGTGCCAGCAGTTTAGGGGGCTACTCTGAAGCTTTCTTT.

The V gene is TRBV20-1, the J gene TRBJ1-1, with TRBD1 identical over 7 bases. The CDR3 loop spans 14 amino acids. V shed 5 bases, J shed 1 base, and the junction held 7 bases outside the gene matches. Germline V gene lookup returns CDR1 DFQATT and CDR2 SNEGSKA (reference sequence). CDR3 residues: CSAEGDSWNTEAFF. CDR3 in DNA: TGCAGTGCTGAAGGGGACAGCTGGAACACTGAAGCTTTCTTT.

The J gene is TRBJ2-1, the V gene TRBV19; 7 nucleotides line up with TRBD2. After removal of 4 bases from V and 7 bases from J, the junction contained 10 bases not matched to a gene. The CDR3 extends over 15 amino acids. Germline CDR1 LNHDA, CDR2 SQIVND (reference sequence). The CDR3 nucleotides are TGTGCCAGTAGTACGGTGGGAGGGGCGTATAATGAGCAGTTCTTC. Its translation is CASSTVGGAYNEQFF.

The chain is built from TRBV30 and TRBJ2-1; 11 nucleotides align to TRBD1. The germline gives CDR1 GTSNPN, CDR2 SVGIG (reference sequence). Trimming cost V 3 bases and J 10 bases; bases outside gene matches: 11. The CDR3 has 15 residues. The CDR3 loop is CAWSPGQGARVEQFF. CDR3 nucleotide sequence: TGTGCCTGGAGCCCCGGACAGGGGGCGCGGGTAGAGCAGTTCTTC.

This chain joins TRBV6-1 and TRBJ2-1, with D possibly being TRBD1 (5 bases). There are 17 residues in the CDR3. V gave up 5 bases and J gave up 2 bases, with 19 bases separating them. Germline CDR1 is MNHNS and CDR2 is SASEGT. The CDR3 DNA is TGTGCCAGCAGTCCGCGTCCCGGGTGGGGCGCCTACAATGAGCAGTTCTTC. It yields the protein CASSPRPGWGAYNEQFF.

The J gene is TRBJ2-2, the V gene TRBV28; D unclear. Germline V gene lookup returns CDR1 MDHEN and CDR2 SYDVKM. V lost 3 bases and J lost 1, with 6 bases in between. The CDR3 length is 14 residues. CDR3 sequence: CASSFDGNTGELFF. CDR3 nucleotides: TGTGCCAGCAGTTTTGACGGGAACACCGGGGAGCTGTTTTTT.

In this sample, this clonotype turned up once. This chain links TRBV7-9 with TRBJ1-1; the match to TRBD1 covers 7 bases. Germline CDR1 reads SEHNR; CDR2 reads FQNEAQ (reference sequence). CDR3 size: 12 residues. The ends lost 7 bases at V and 11 bases at J; junction bases unmatched: 10. The CDR3 spells CASNSPGGAAFF. The CDR3 DNA follows: TGTGCCAGCAACTCCCCAGGGGGGGCCGCTTTCTTT.

The rearrangement links TRBV12-3 or TRBV12-4 to TRBJ2-5, with a possible D match to TRBD2 (5 bases). The CDR3 extends over 14 amino acids. Trimming pared 6 bases from V and 3 bases from J, leaving 14 bases between. DNA of the CDR3: TGTGCCAGCAGCCTCCCGGGGTTTGAAGAGACCCAGTACTTC. As protein: CASSLPGFEETQYF.

The chain joins TRBV7-9 to TRBJ1-2; a possible D gene is TRBD1 (6 bases). The CDR3 runs to 13 residues. Trimming took off 8 bases at V and 6 bases at J, with 16 bases between the two ends. Germline V gene sequence: CDR1 SEHNR, CDR2 FQNEAQ (reference sequence). The CDR3 region has the DNA TGTGCCAGCTTTGTAACAGGGAGCGATGGCTACACCTTC. This encodes CASFVTGSDGYTF.

This clonotype was detected only a few times. The chain recombines TRBV11-2 with TRBJ1-2; the match to TRBD1 covers 7 bases. With 1 base clipped from V and 6 bases from J, the junction kept 2 bases outside the gene matches. CDR3 length: 13 amino acids. Per the germline V gene, CDR1 is SGHAT and CDR2 is FQNNGV. The CDR3 nucleotides read TGTGCCAGCAGCTTAGGGCAGGGGGATGGCTACACCTTC. It specifies CASSLGQGDGYTF. Complete variable domain (other parts from reference TRBV11-2 and TRBJ1-2): EAGVAQSPRYKIIEKRQSVAFWCNPISGHATLYWYQQILGQGPKLLIQFQNNGVVDDSQLPKDRFSAERLKGVDSTLKIQPAKLEDSAVYLCASSLGQGDGYTFGSGTRLTVV.

The chain carries TRBV19 and TRBJ2-1; D call uncertain. Germline V gene lookup returns CDR1 LNHDA and CDR2 SQIVND (reference sequence). The CDR3 covers 14 residues. V was shortened by 1 base and J by 5 bases, with 9 bases between the two germline ends. CDR3 coding DNA: TGTGCCAGTAGTATAGGGGTTAGGCACAATGAGCAGTTCTTC. Translated: CASSIGVRHNEQFF.

Written as DNA, the CDR3 is TGCGCCAGCAGCCAAGATGGGTCCAATGAGCAGTTCTTC. It is translated as CASSQDGSNEQFF. The V call is TRBV4-1, the J call TRBJ2-1; D gene uncertain. Trimming took off 0 bases at V and 6 bases at J, with 6 bases between the two ends. Germline V gene lookup returns CDR1 MGHRA and CDR2 YSYEKL. The CDR3 sequence is 13 residues long.

This clonotype was detected a few times. The J gene is TRBJ1-5, the V gene TRBV27; no clear D gene. This CDR3 has 13 residues. Germline CDR1 and CDR2: MNHEY and SMNVEV (reference sequence). Between the trimmed V and J ends, which lost 6 bases and 0 bases, there was a span of 6 bases. CDR3 nucleotides: TGTGCCAGCAGCTCGTATAGCAATCAGCCCCAGCATTTT. Protein sequence: CASSSYSNQPQHF.